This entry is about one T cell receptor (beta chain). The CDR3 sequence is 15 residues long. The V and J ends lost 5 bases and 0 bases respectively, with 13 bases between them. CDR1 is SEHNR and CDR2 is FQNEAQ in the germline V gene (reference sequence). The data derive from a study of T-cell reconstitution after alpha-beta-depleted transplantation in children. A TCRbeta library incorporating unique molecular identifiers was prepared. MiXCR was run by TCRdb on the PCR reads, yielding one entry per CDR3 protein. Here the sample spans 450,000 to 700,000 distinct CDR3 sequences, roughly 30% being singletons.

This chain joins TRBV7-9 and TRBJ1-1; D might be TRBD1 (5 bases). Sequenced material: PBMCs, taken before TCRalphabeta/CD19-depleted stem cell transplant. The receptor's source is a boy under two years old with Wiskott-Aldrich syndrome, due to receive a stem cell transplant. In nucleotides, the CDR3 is TGTGCCAGCAGCAAAACCAGGGATTTGAACACTGAAGCTTTCTTT. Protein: CASSKTRDLNTEAFF.